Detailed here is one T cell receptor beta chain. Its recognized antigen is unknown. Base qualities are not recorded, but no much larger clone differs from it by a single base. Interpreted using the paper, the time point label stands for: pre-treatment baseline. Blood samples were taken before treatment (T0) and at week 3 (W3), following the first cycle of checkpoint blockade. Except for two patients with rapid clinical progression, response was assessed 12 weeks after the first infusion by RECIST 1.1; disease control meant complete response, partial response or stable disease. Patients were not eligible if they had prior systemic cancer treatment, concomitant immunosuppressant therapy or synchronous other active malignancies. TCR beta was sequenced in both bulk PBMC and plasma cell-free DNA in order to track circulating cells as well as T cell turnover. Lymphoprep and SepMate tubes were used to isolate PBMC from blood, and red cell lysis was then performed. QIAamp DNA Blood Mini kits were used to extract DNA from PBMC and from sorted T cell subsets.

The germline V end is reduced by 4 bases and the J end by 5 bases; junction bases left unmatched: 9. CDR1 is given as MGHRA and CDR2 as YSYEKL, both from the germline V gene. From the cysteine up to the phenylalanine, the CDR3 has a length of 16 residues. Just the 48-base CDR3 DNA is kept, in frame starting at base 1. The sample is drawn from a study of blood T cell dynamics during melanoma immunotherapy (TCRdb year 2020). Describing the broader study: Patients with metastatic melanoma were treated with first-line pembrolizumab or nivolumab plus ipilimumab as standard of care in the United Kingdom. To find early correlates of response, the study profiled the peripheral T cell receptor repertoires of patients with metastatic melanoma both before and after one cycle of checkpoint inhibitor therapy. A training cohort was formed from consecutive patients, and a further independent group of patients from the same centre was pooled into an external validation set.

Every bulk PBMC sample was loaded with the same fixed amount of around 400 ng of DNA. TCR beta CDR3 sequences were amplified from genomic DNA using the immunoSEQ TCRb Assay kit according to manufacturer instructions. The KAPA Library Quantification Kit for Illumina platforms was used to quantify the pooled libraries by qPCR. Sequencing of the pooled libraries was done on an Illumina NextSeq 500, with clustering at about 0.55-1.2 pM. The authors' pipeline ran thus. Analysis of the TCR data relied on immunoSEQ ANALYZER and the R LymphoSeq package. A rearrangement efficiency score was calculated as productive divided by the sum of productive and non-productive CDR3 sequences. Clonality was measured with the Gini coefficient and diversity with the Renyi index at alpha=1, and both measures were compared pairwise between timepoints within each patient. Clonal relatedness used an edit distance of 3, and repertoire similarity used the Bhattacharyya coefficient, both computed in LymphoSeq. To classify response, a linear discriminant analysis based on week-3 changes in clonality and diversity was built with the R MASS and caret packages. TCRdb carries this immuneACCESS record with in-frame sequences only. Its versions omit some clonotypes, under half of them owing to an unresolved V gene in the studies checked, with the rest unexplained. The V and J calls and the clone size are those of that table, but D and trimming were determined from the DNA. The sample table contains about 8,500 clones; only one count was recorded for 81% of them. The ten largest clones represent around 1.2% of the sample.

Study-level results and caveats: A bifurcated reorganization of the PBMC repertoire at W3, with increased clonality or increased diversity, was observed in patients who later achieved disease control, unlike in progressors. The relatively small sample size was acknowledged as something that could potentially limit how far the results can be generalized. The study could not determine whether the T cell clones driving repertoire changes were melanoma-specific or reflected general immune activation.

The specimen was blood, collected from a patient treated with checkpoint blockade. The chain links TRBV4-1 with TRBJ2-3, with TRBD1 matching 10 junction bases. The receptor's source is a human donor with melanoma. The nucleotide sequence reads TGCGCCAGCAGCCGCATGACAGGGGGCTCAGGAGATACGCAGTATTTT. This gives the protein CASSRMTGGSGDTQYF.